The 29 T cell receptor beta chains listed next were all sequenced from one sample in a study of cytomegalovirus exposure and HLA in healthy donors. 13 Jbeta primers and 60 Vbeta primers were used for the PCR. The assay was immunoSEQ multiplex PCR, and TCRdb's table has in-frame clones only and misses some. The sample table includes 34,000 or so clones. Sequenced sample: PBMCs. The receptors here all came from a female donor in good health and CMV-seronegative.

This chain joins TRBV6-5 and TRBJ2-7; tentatively, D is TRBD1 (6 bases). The CDR3 runs 15 residues. Germline V gives CDR1 MNHEY, CDR2 SVGAGI. V lost 7 bases, J lost 4 bases, and 20 bases lay in between. CDR3 region: CASNSGTQGLYEQYF. The CDR3 DNA reads TGTGCCAGCAATTCCGGGACCCAGGGGTTGTACGAGCAGTACTTC.

The chain employs TRBV7-2 and TRBJ2-3; D gene ambiguous. From germline, CDR1 is SGHTA and CDR2 FQGNSA. The CDR3 has 13 residues. With 5 bases removed from V and 2 bases from J, the gap between germline ends came to 8 bases. The CDR3 sequence: CASSRQVTDTQYF. The CDR3 DNA reads as TGTGCCAGCAGCCGACAAGTCACAGATACGCAGTATTTT.

The genes are TRBV14 and TRBJ2-2; TRBD2 matches 11 bases. Germline CDR1 SGHDN, CDR2 FVKESK. V dropped 4 bases and J dropped 7; count of bases not matched to a gene: 14. CDR3 length: 18 amino acids. CDR3 protein: CASSPRPLAGGLNGELFF. In DNA, the CDR3 is TGTGCCAGCAGCCCCCGACCCCTAGCGGGGGGCTTAAACGGGGAGCTGTTTTTT. The full variable domain, with the rest looked up from reference TRBV14 and TRBJ2-2, is EAGVTQFPSHSVIEKGQTVTLRCDPISGHDNLYWYRRVMGKEIKFLLHFVKESKQDESGMPNNRFLAERTGGTYSTLKVQPAELEDSGVYFCASSPRPLAGGLNGELFFGEGSRLTVL.

The chain employs TRBV7-2 and TRBJ1-6; 8 nucleotides align to TRBD1. Unmatched junction bases numbered 9, after V lost 4 bases and J lost 10 bases. The CDR3 is 15 amino acids. Germline CDR1 SGHTA, CDR2 FQGNSA. CDR3 protein: CASSSLTGTGSPLHF. The CDR3 nucleotides are TGTGCCAGCAGCTCCCTGACAGGGACAGGATCACCCCTCCACTTT.

The chain combines TRBV5-4 with TRBJ2-1; possible D gene TRBD2, 5 bases. The germline V and J ends were trimmed by 1 base and 6 bases, with 8 bases remaining between them. Germline CDR1 SGHNT, CDR2 YYREEE (reference sequence). CDR3 size: 13 residues. The CDR3: CASSLSSINEQFF. CDR3 in DNA: TGTGCCAGCAGCTTGTCTAGCATCAATGAGCAGTTCTTC.

The chain carries TRBV5-6 and TRBJ1-5, with TRBD1 as a possible D gene (6 bases). V was clipped by 0 bases and J by 4 bases, with 17 bases between them. The length of the CDR3 is 17 residues. From germline, CDR1 is SGHDT and CDR2 YYEEEE. CDR3 DNA: TGTGCCAGCAGCTTGGGGGGGCAGGACCAGGGGAATCAGCCCCAGCATTTT. This encodes CASSLGGQDQGNQPQHF.

The genes are TRBV27 and TRBJ2-5; 16 bases align to TRBD2. The length of the CDR3 is 16 residues. Looked up from germline, CDR1 is MNHEY and CDR2 is SMNVEV (reference sequence). The V gene end was trimmed by 7 bases and the J gene end by 1 base; junction bases not matched to a gene: 3. The CDR3 bases are TGTGCCAGCAAGGGACTAGCGGGGGGGATCCAAGAGACCCAGTACTTC. This translates into CASKGLAGGIQETQYF.

This chain uses TRBV11-2 with TRBJ2-5; tentative D call: TRBD1 (6 bases). The J call may be wrong; the DNA end is better matched by TRBJ2-7. The CDR3 covers 15 residues. Germline CDR1 is SGHAT and CDR2 is FQNNGV. CDR3 sequence: CASSLDPGHSYEQYF. CDR3 coding DNA: TGTGCCAGCAGCTTAGATCCGGGACACTCCTACGAGCAGTACTTC.

The rearrangement links TRBV15 to TRBJ1-1; 9 bases line up with TRBD1. The V and J ends lost 10 bases and 2 bases, in that order; junction bases with no gene match: 11. This CDR3 contains 15 residues. Germline V gene data show CDR1 as LNHNV and CDR2 as YYDKDF (reference sequence). The CDR3 spells CAIGEPGQGNTEAFF. As DNA, the CDR3 is TGTGCCATTGGAGAGCCGGGACAGGGAAACACTGAAGCTTTCTTT. Looking up the rest from reference TRBV15 and TRBJ1-1 gives the full variable domain: DAMVIQNPRYQVTQFGKPVTLSCSQTLNHNVMYWYQQKSSQAPKLLFHYYDKDFNNEADTPDNFQSRRPNTSFCFLDIRSPGLGDTAMYLCAIGEPGQGNTEAFFGQGTRLTVV.

The chain has TRBV19 and TRBJ2-5; TRBD1 agrees at 7 bases. Germline V CDR1 and CDR2: LNHDA, SQIVND (reference sequence). CDR3 length: 13 residues. Trimming cost V 4 bases and J 4 bases; bases outside gene matches: 3. The chain's CDR3 is CASSTNRGETQYF. The DNA of the CDR3 is TGTGCCAGTAGTACCAACAGGGGAGAGACCCAGTACTTC.

This sequence joins TRBV12-5 and TRBJ1-1; D is uncertain. V shed 0 bases and J shed 0 bases, with 17 bases lying between them. The germline gives CDR1 LGHNT, CDR2 FRNRAP. This CDR3 spans 18 amino acids. CDR3: CASGLVGKESTLNTEAFF. The CDR3 bases are TGTGCTAGTGGTTTGGTCGGTAAGGAGTCAACCTTGAACACTGAAGCTTTCTTT.

DNA of the CDR3: TGTGCCAGCAGCTTGGTCCAGGGCTCTGGGGCCAACGTCCTGACTTTC. It codes for CASSLVQGSGANVLTF. The genes are TRBV5-6 and TRBJ2-6, with a tentative D call TRBD1 (5 bases). This CDR3 is 16 amino acids long. The V end was cut by 0 bases, the J end by 0 bases, with 7 bases between. Germline V gene sequence: CDR1 SGHDT, CDR2 YYEEEE.

The genes are TRBV9 and TRBJ2-1; TRBD2 matches 11 bases. V trimming: 3 bases; J trimming: 9 bases; junction bases outside the gene matches: 14. The V gene's germline CDR1 is SGDLS and CDR2 YYNGEE. This CDR3 is built from 17 residues. This chain's CDR3 is CASSAAEIAGGRGEQFF. In nucleotides, the CDR3 is TGTGCCAGCAGCGCCGCCGAGATAGCGGGGGGGCGCGGTGAGCAGTTCTTC.

The V gene is TRBV18, the J gene TRBJ2-5; D might be TRBD1 (5 bases). Gene TRBJ2-7 matches the end of the DNA better, so the J call may be wrong. This CDR3 is 15 amino acids long. The germline gives CDR1 KGHSH, CDR2 LQKENI. The CDR3 loop is CASSPTRQLSYEQYF. CDR3 in DNA: TGTGCCAGCTCACCAACGCGACAGCTCTCCTACGAGCAGTACTTC.

In DNA form, the CDR3 reads TGTGCCAGCAGCTTCTCGAAAACCAGGAACACCGGGGAGCTGTTTTTT. Its protein product is CASSFSKTRNTGELFF. This sequence joins TRBV11-3 and TRBJ2-2; D is undetermined. CDR1 and CDR2 (germline): SGHNT, YENEEA. Trimming removed 3 bases at V and 1 base at J, with 12 bases between. This CDR3 has 16 residues.

This chain links TRBV7-3 with TRBJ2-2, with 7 bases that match TRBD2. V was clipped by 5 bases and J by 3 bases; unmatched bases: 12. Germline CDR1 reads SGHTA; CDR2 reads FQGTGA. The CDR3 length is 17 residues. Written as DNA, the CDR3 is TGTGCCAGCAGCATCTGGGACCTTCGGGGGGACACCGGGGAGCTGTTTTTT. This encodes CASSIWDLRGDTGELFF.

This rearrangement joins TRBV19 to TRBJ2-7; 7 bases are shared with TRBD1. Losses at the gene ends were 0 bases for V and 2 bases for J; bases not matched to a gene: 4. Per the germline V gene, CDR1 is LNHDA and CDR2 is SQIVND (reference sequence). The CDR3 has 15 amino acids. This chain's CDR3 is CASSIDRDRPYEQYF. The CDR3 DNA follows: TGTGCCAGTAGTATAGATCGGGACAGACCCTACGAGCAGTACTTC.

The chain links TRBV13 to TRBJ2-7; 7 bases map to TRBD1. Germline assignment: CDR1 PRHDT and CDR2 FYEKMQ (reference sequence). CDR3 length equals 16 residues. Trimming cost V 3 bases and J 0 bases; bases outside gene matches: 8. CDR3 sequence (DNA): TGTGCCAGCAGCTTGGGTGACAGGGCGAGCTCCTACGAGCAGTACTTC. Its protein product is CASSLGDRASSYEQYF.

V and J are TRBV6-5 and TRBJ2-5, with a weak D call TRBD1 (5 bases). Trimming cost V 9 bases and J 3 bases, with 20 bases left between them. CDR1 and CDR2 from the germline V gene are MNHEY and SVGAGI. The CDR3 covers 15 residues. In nucleotides, the CDR3 is TGTGCCAGTAGGGGTATCGGTGTCAGCGAAGAGACCCAGTACTTC. Amino acids: CASRGIGVSEETQYF.

This chain connects TRBV18 to TRBJ1-4; TRBD1 matches 7 bases. Losses at the gene ends were 3 bases for V and 4 bases for J; bases not matched to a gene: 5. The V gene's germline CDR1 is KGHSH and CDR2 LQKENI. This CDR3 is 15 amino acids long. CDR3 DNA: TGTGCCAGCTCACCGCAGGGACAGCGTAATGAAAAACTGTTTTTT. Its translation: CASSPQGQRNEKLFF.

Points on this clone: Other DNA sequences from this sample encode an identical CDR3 as well. This sequence joins TRBV28 and TRBJ1-3, with TRBD1 matching 10 bases. CDR1 and CDR2 from the germline V gene are MDHEN and SYDVKM. V was pared by 4 bases and J by 1 base, with 13 bases of the junction left unmatched. The CDR3 sequence is 19 residues long. CDR3 bases: TGTGCCAGCAGTTGGACAGGGGGACAAAGGTTGGAGTCTGGAAACACCATATATTTT. Encoded protein: CASSWTGGQRLESGNTIYF. The full variable domain, its missing parts supplied by reference TRBV28 and TRBJ1-3, is DVKVTQSSRYLVKRTGEKVFLECVQDMDHENMFWYRQDPGLGLRLIYFSYDVKMKEKGDIPEGYSVSREKKERFSLILESASTNQTSMYLCASSWTGGQRLESGNTIYFGEGSWLTVV.

The chain couples TRBV5-1 to TRBJ2-5; 12 nucleotides agree with TRBD2. Germline values: CDR1 SGHRS, CDR2 YFSETQ. CDR3 length: 15 amino acids. With V trimmed by 4 bases and J by 4 bases, 5 bases remained unmatched. The CDR3 loop reads CASSMTSGGGETQYF. The CDR3 bases are TGCGCCAGCAGCATGACTAGCGGGGGAGGAGAGACCCAGTACTTC.

The CDR3 coding sequence is TGTGCCAGCAGCTTGGAACAGGGTGCTGAAAAACTGTTTTTT. It encodes CASSLEQGAEKLFF. This sequence joins TRBV5-5 and TRBJ1-4, with D tentatively TRBD1 (6 bases). CDR3 length: 14 residues. With 0 bases removed from V and 7 bases from J, the gap between germline ends came to 10 bases. Germline lookup yields CDR1 SGHKS and CDR2 YYEKEE (reference sequence). Full variable domain (outside the CDR3, taken from reference TRBV5-5 and TRBJ1-4): DAGVTQSPTHLIKTRGQQVTLRCSPISGHKSVSWYQQVLGQGPQFIFQYYEKEERGRGNFPDRFSARQFPNYSSELNVNALLLGDSALYLCASSLEQGAEKLFFGSGTQLSVL.

The V gene is TRBV4-1, the J gene TRBJ1-2; D is possibly TRBD1 (5 bases). The CDR3 contains 16 residues. V lost 0 bases and J lost 0, with 11 bases in between. CDR1 and CDR2 (germline): MGHRA, YSYEKL. The CDR3 loop reads CASSQDGAGPNYGYTF. CDR3 coding DNA: TGCGCCAGCAGCCAAGATGGGGCAGGGCCTAACTATGGCTACACCTTC.

The chain employs TRBV7-9 and TRBJ2-5, with D possibly matching TRBD2 (5 bases). Between the trimmed V and J ends, which lost 6 bases and 11 bases, there was a span of 22 bases. The germline CDR1 and CDR2 sequences are SEHNR and FQNEAQ (reference sequence). CDR3 length equals 14 residues. The CDR3 bases are TGTGCCAGCAGGGGTGAGTCTGACGGGGATGAGCAGTACTTC. As protein: CASRGESDGDEQYF.

The chain couples TRBV7-2 to TRBJ1-1; 7 positions agree with TRBD1. The V gene's germline CDR1 is SGHTA and CDR2 FQGNSA. V lost 5 bases and J lost 4; bases outside the gene matches: 10. CDR3 size: 15 residues. This CDR3 reads CASSATWTGGTEAFF. In DNA, the CDR3 is TGTGCCAGCAGCGCCACTTGGACAGGAGGCACTGAAGCTTTCTTT.

DNA for the CDR3: TGTGCCACCTTCTCGTCCCGGGACAGGGCCGGGTCTTATGGCTACACCTTC. Amino acid sequence: CATFSSRDRAGSYGYTF. The chain uses TRBV19 and TRBJ1-2; TRBD1 matches at 9 bases. The CDR3 loop spans 17 amino acids. Unmatched junction bases numbered 20, after V lost 10 bases and J lost 5 bases. From germline, CDR1 is LNHDA and CDR2 SQIVND (reference sequence). Complete variable domain (other parts from reference TRBV19 and TRBJ1-2): DGGITQSPKYLFRKEGQNVTLSCEQNLNHDAMYWYRQDPGQGLRLIYYSQIVNDFQKGDIAEGYSVSREKKESFPLTVTSAQKNPTAFYLCATFSSRDRAGSYGYTFGSGTRLTVV.

The chain carries TRBV27 and TRBJ1-1; 9 bases match TRBD1. CDR1 and CDR2 from the germline V gene are MNHEY and SMNVEV (reference sequence). The CDR3 is made up of 15 amino acids. J lost 4 bases, V lost 6 bases, and 9 bases had no gene match. Here the CDR3 reads CASRGQGGPSTEAFF. The CDR3, as DNA: TGTGCCAGCAGGGGACAGGGAGGTCCGAGCACTGAAGCTTTCTTT.

The chain couples TRBV5-1 to TRBJ2-1, with D perhaps matching TRBD1 (7 bases). The CDR3 is 18 amino acids. The V gene's germline CDR1 is SGHRS and CDR2 YFSETQ. Trimming stripped 4 bases from V and 8 bases from J, with 28 bases between. CDR3 protein: CASSQEGAIGRSLDEQFF. CDR3 bases: TGCGCCAGCAGCCAGGAGGGGGCTATAGGTCGTTCCCTCGATGAGCAGTTCTTC.